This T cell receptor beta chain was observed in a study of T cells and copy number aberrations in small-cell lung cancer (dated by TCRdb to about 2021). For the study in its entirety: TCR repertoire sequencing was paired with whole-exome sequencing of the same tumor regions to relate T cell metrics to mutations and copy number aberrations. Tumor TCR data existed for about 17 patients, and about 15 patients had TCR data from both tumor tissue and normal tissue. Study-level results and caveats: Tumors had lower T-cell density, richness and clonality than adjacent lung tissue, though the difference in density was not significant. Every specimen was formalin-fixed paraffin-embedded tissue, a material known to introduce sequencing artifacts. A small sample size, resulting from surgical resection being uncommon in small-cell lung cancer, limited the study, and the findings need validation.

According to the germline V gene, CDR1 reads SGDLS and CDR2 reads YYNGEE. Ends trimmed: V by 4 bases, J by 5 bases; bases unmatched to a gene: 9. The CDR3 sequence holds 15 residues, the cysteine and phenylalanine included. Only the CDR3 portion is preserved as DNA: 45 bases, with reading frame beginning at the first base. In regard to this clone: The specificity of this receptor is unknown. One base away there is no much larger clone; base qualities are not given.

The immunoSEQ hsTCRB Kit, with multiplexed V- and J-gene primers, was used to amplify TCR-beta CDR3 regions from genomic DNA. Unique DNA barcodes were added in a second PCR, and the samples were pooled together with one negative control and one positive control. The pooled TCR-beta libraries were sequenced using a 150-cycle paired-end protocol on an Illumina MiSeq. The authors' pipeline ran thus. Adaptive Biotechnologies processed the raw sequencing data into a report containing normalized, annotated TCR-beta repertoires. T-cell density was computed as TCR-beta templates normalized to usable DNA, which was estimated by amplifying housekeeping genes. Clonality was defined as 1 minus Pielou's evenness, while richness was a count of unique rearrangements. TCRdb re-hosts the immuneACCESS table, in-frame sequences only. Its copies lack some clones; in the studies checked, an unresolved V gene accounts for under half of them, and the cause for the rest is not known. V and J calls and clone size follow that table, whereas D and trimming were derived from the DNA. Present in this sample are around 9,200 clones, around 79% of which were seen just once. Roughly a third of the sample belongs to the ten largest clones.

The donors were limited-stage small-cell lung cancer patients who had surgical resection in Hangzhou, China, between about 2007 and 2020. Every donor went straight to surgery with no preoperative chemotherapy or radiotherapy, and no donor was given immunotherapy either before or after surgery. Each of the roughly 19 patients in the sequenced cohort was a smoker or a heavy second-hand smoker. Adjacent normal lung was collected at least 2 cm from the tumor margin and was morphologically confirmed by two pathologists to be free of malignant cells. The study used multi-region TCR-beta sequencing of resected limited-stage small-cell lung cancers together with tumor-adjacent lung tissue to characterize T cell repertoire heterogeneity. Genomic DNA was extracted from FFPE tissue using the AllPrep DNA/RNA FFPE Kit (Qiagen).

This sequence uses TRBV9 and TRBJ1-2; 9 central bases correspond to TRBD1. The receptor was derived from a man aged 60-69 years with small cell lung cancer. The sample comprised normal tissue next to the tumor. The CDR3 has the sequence CASSPTGGPGYGYTF. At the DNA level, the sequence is TGTGCCAGCAGCCCCACAGGGGGCCCGGGGTATGGCTACACCTTC.